This entry lists 5 T cell receptor beta chains sequenced from one sample in a study of blood T cell repertoires in COVID-19. Assay: immunoSEQ multiplex PCR; the TCRdb copy retains only in-frame clones and omits some. The table records roughly 290,000 clones, 80% to 90% of them present only once. Sequencing used PBMCs or T cells enriched from blood (not recorded which). Receptor source: a woman younger than 45 who had recovered from COVID-19.

The chain recombines TRBV19 with TRBJ1-5; possible D gene TRBD1, 6 bases. The CDR3 sequence is 15 residues long. V lost 7 bases and J 3 bases, leaving 16 bases between the germline ends. Germline assignment: CDR1 LNHDA and CDR2 SQIVND (reference sequence). As DNA, the CDR3 is TGTGCCAGTACCCCCCGGGACACCCTCAATCAGCCCCAGCATTTT. Translating gives CASTPRDTLNQPQHF. Combining the CDR3 with reference TRBV19 and TRBJ1-5 gives the whole variable domain DGGITQSPKYLFRKEGQNVTLSCEQNLNHDAMYWYRQDPGQGLRLIYYSQIVNDFQKGDIAEGYSVSREKKESFPLTVTSAQKNPTAFYLCASTPRDTLNQPQHFGDGTRLSIL.

This clone was picked up one time. The rearrangement uses TRBV27 and TRBJ1-3, with TRBD1 matching over 8 bases. Trimming at V came to 5 bases and at J to 5 bases, leaving 5 bases not matched to a gene. The germline V gene has CDR1 MNHEY and CDR2 SMNVEV (reference sequence). CDR3 length: 14 residues. The CDR3 coding sequence is TGTGCCAGCAGTCCCCGACAGGGGCGAAACACCATATATTTT. This translates into CASSPRQGRNTIYF.

The gene calls are TRBV28 and TRBJ1-4; no reliable D call. CDR1 and CDR2 (germline): MDHEN, SYDVKM. The CDR3 spans 14 residues. Trimming removed 3 bases at V and 5 bases at J, with 10 bases between. DNA for the CDR3: TGTGCCAGCAGTTTGGGGAGAGGGAATGAAAAACTGTTTTTT. Residues: CASSLGRGNEKLFF.

The chain has TRBV29-1 and TRBJ1-1; tentatively, D is TRBD1 (5 bases). The CDR3 covers 12 residues. The germline CDR1 and CDR2 sequences are SQVTM and ANQGSEA. Deletions cut 6 bases from V and 9 bases from J, with 17 bases between. The CDR3 is CSVEDIAAKAFF. The CDR3 coding sequence is TGCAGCGTAGAGGACATCGCAGCTAAAGCTTTCTTT.

This chain links TRBV5-6 with TRBJ2-7; 8 bases line up with TRBD2. Trimming removed 2 bases from V and 2 bases from J; junction bases left unmatched: 6. Germline V gene data show CDR1 as SGHDT and CDR2 as YYEEEE. This CDR3 comprises 15 residues. This chain's CDR3 is CASSLGAAGAYEQYF. CDR3 bases: TGTGCCAGCAGCTTAGGAGCAGCGGGGGCCTACGAGCAGTACTTC.